The clone carrying this T cell receptor (beta chain) showed up many times. Its target is unknown. The data were taken from a study of blood T cells in healthy people across ages. Study-level findings and limits: Per million T cells, TCR beta diversity dropped roughly linearly as age increased.

The germline CDR1 and CDR2 sequences are SGHRS and YFSETQ. V was cut by 0 bases and J by 6 bases, with 11 bases left in between. The CDR3 sequence is 14 residues long. With a J-beta primer mix and a sample-barcoded 5' primer, a second PCR ran about 7 to 12 cycles. Every cDNA was tagged by a template-switch adaptor with 12 random nucleotides. Paired-end reads containing CDR3 totaled no fewer than 2.5 million for each sample. TCRdb reprocessed the 5' RACE reads via MiXCR and lists one record per CDR3 protein. The profile shows around 990,000 distinct CDR3 sequences, around two fifths of them singletons.

This TCR derives from a man between 18 and 35 years old in good health. The specimen was blood. This rearrangement joins TRBV5-1 to TRBJ2-3; D may be TRBD1 (6 bases). This chain's CDR3 is CASSLDQGWDTQYF. Written as DNA, the CDR3 is TGCGCCAGCAGCTTGGACCAGGGGTGGGATACGCAGTATTTT.